The 24 T cell receptor beta chains below all came from one sample that was sequenced in a study of shared clonotypes between healthy human individuals. The assay was immunoSEQ multiplex PCR, and TCRdb's table has in-frame clones only and misses some. The sample holds a few million clones, more than 90% seen once. Sequenced material: naive CD4+ T cells sorted from blood. Subset: CD45RA+ positively selected. Receptors were obtained from a man aged 18 to 29 in good health.

The chain uses TRBV15 and TRBJ2-1, with 11 nucleotides matching TRBD1. Trimming removed 5 bases from V and 5 bases from J; junction bases left unmatched: 5. CDR1 and CDR2 (germline): LNHNV, YYDKDF (reference sequence). The length of the CDR3 is 15 residues. CDR3 protein: CATSPDRGQNNEQFF. CDR3 DNA sequence: TGTGCCACCAGCCCGGACAGGGGGCAGAACAATGAGCAGTTCTTC.

The chain carries TRBV30 and TRBJ1-2; no clear D gene. Trimming removed 7 bases from V and 4 bases from J, with 7 bases in between. This CDR3 region has 10 residues. In germline, CDR1 is GTSNPN, CDR2 SVGIG (reference sequence). In DNA form, the CDR3 reads TGTGCCTTACCCCCCTATGGCTACACCTTC. Its translation is CALPPYGYTF.

The chain is built from TRBV6-1 and TRBJ2-1; D is ambiguous. CDR3 length: 11 amino acids. V dropped 3 bases and J dropped 15 bases, with 12 bases sitting between them. The germline gives CDR1 MNHNS, CDR2 SASEGT. The CDR3 reads CASSEARWPFF. For the CDR3, the DNA is TGTGCCAGCAGTGAGGCTCGTTGGCCGTTCTTC.

The chain links TRBV6-4 to TRBJ1-1; D may be TRBD1 (6 bases). Germline CDR1 is MRHNA and CDR2 is SNTAGT. The CDR3 totals 14 residues. V was cut by 6 bases and J by 1 base, with 12 bases left in between. The CDR3 nucleotides read TGTGCCAGCAGAGAGGGGGGTTCGAACACTGAAGCTTTCTTT. Protein sequence: CASREGGSNTEAFF.

The chain joins TRBV10-3 to TRBJ1-5, with D possibly TRBD1 on 5 matching bases. The V gene's germline CDR1 is ENHRY and CDR2 SYGVKD. The CDR3 runs to 15 residues. V was shortened by 0 bases and J by 7 bases, with 13 bases between the two germline ends. CDR3 in DNA: TGTGCCATCAGTGAGTCGAGTCAGGGAAGCCAGCCCCAGCATTTT. This gives the protein CAISESSQGSQPQHF.

This chain links TRBV11-2 with TRBJ2-5, with 7 nucleotides matching TRBD2. Germline CDR1 reads SGHAT; CDR2 reads FQNNGV. V trimming: 5 bases; J trimming: 6 bases; junction bases outside the gene matches: 9. The CDR3 has 14 residues. CDR3 nucleotide sequence: TGTGCCAGCAGCCGAATTGGGGGGGGTCAGACCCAGTACTTC. It is translated as CASSRIGGGQTQYF.

The V call is TRBV5-1, the J call TRBJ2-5; D not resolved. Germline CDR1 reads SGHRS; CDR2 reads YFSETQ. V gave up 7 bases and J gave up 5 bases, with 9 bases separating them. This CDR3 contains 11 residues. In DNA, the CDR3 is TGCGCCAGCCGCGAAGGGGAGACCCAGTACTTC. This gives the protein CASREGETQYF. Complete variable domain (other parts from reference TRBV5-1 and TRBJ2-5): KAGVTQTPRYLIKTRGQQVTLSCSPISGHRSVSWYQQTPGQGLQFLFEYFSETQRNKGNFPGRFSGRQFSNSRSEMNVSTLELGDSALYLCASREGETQYFGPGTRLLVL.

The genes are TRBV4-3 and TRBJ1-5; maybe TRBD1 (5 bases). This CDR3 contains 17 residues. Between the trimmed V and J ends, which lost 0 bases and 2 bases, there was a span of 14 bases. CDR1 is LGHNA, CDR2 YSLEER, per germline. The CDR3 loop reads CASSQDCRVSRNQPQHF. The CDR3 coding sequence is TGCGCCAGCAGCCAAGATTGCAGGGTCTCACGCAATCAGCCCCAGCATTTT.

The chain carries TRBV18 and TRBJ2-3; D is undetermined. Trimming left V 4 bases short and J 2 bases short, with 7 bases between. The CDR3 has 13 amino acids. CDR1 KGHSH and CDR2 LQKENI come from the germline V gene. DNA for the CDR3: TGTGCCAGCTCACGGGCCTACACAGATACGCAGTATTTT. As protein: CASSRAYTDTQYF.

This rearrangement joins TRBV7-8 to TRBJ2-4; 8 positions match TRBD2. The CDR3 length is 13 residues. Germline V gives CDR1 SGHVS, CDR2 FQNEAQ. The V gene end was trimmed by 7 bases and the J gene end by 6 bases; junction bases not matched to a gene: 5. CDR3 loop: CASTGGDVNIQYF. CDR3 coding DNA: TGTGCCAGCACCGGGGGGGACGTAAACATTCAGTACTTC.

There are a few counts of this clone. Other DNA sequences in the sample encode the same CDR3. The genes are TRBV9 and TRBJ2-3; D not certain. CDR1 SGDLS and CDR2 YYNGEE come from the germline V gene. The V end was cut by 0 bases, the J end by 6 bases, with 2 bases between. The CDR3 runs 11 residues. The CDR3 sequence: CASSVADTQYF. The CDR3, as DNA: TGTGCCAGCAGCGTAGCGGATACGCAGTATTTT.

This sequence joins TRBV5-1 and TRBJ2-2; D ambiguous. The CDR3 is 12 residues long. V was cut by 1 base and J by 8 bases, with 6 bases left in between. The germline V gene has CDR1 SGHRS and CDR2 YFSETQ. CDR3 in DNA: TGCGCCAGCAGCTTGAGTCAGGGGGAGCTGTTTTTT. It codes for CASSLSQGELFF.

The rearrangement uses TRBV5-1 and TRBJ1-4, with D hard to call. This CDR3 has 14 residues. Per germline, CDR1 SGHRS and CDR2 YFSETQ. V shed 1 base and J shed 4 bases, with 8 bases lying between them. CDR3 in amino acids: CASSLPGDNEKLFF. The CDR3 DNA follows: TGCGCCAGCAGCTTGCCAGGCGATAATGAAAAACTGTTTTTT. Combining the CDR3 with reference TRBV5-1 and TRBJ1-4 gives the whole variable domain KAGVTQTPRYLIKTRGQQVTLSCSPISGHRSVSWYQQTPGQGLQFLFEYFSETQRNKGNFPGRFSGRQFSNSRSEMNVSTLELGDSALYLCASSLPGDNEKLFFGSGTQLSVL.

The chain employs TRBV5-1 and TRBJ2-4; 7 nucleotides match TRBD1. Germline V gives CDR1 SGHRS, CDR2 YFSETQ. The CDR3 contains 16 residues. V was pared by 0 bases and J by 0 bases, with 3 bases of the junction left unmatched. This chain's CDR3 is CASSLGQGLAKNIQYF. The CDR3 DNA reads as TGCGCCAGCAGCTTGGGACAGGGTCTAGCCAAAAACATTCAGTACTTC.

The chain is built from TRBV19 and TRBJ2-7; perhaps TRBD2 as D (5 bases). V was trimmed by 3 bases and J by 1 base, leaving 13 bases between them. This CDR3 has 15 amino acids. Germline lookup yields CDR1 LNHDA and CDR2 SQIVND (reference sequence). The CDR3 region is CASSIGLALSYEQYF. The CDR3 region has the DNA TGTGCCAGTAGTATCGGTCTAGCATTATCCTACGAGCAGTACTTC.

The gene calls are TRBV5-1 and TRBJ2-1, with 9 bases aligning to TRBD2. Unmatched junction bases numbered 8, after V lost 3 bases and J lost 4 bases. The CDR3 is 16 residues long. Germline V gives CDR1 SGHRS, CDR2 YFSETQ. The CDR3 reads CASSWTGTSPYNEQFF. The CDR3 DNA reads TGCGCCAGCAGCTGGACCGGGACTAGCCCGTACAATGAGCAGTTCTTC.

The rearrangement joins TRBV6-1 to TRBJ1-2, with D unresolved. This CDR3 contains 14 residues. Germline values: CDR1 MNHNS, CDR2 SASEGT. Trimming cost V 6 bases and J 7 bases, with 18 bases left between them. CDR3 in amino acids: CASSETKDPLGYTF. For the CDR3, the DNA is TGTGCCAGCAGCGAAACGAAGGACCCCCTTGGCTACACCTTC.

This rearrangement joins TRBV30 to TRBJ2-2; TRBD2 might be the D (5 bases). Germline values: CDR1 GTSNPN, CDR2 SVGIG (reference sequence). The CDR3 length is 12 residues. Between the trimmed V and J ends, which lost 3 bases and 7 bases, there was a span of 9 bases. This CDR3 is CAWRVGVGELFF. DNA of the CDR3: TGTGCCTGGAGGGTCGGGGTCGGGGAGCTGTTTTTT.

The sample holds one count of this clone. The V call is TRBV27, the J call TRBJ1-6, with a weak D call TRBD1 (5 bases). Trimming took off 5 bases at V and 5 bases at J, with 31 bases between the two ends. The CDR3 is 21 amino acids. Germline V gene lookup returns CDR1 MNHEY and CDR2 SMNVEV (reference sequence). As DNA, the CDR3 is TGTGCCAGCAGTCCTACTATCGGGGCAAACACAGGAGGCTGGAATAATTCACCCCTCCACTTT. Protein: CASSPTIGANTGGWNNSPLHF.

V gene TRBV18 combines with J gene TRBJ2-1; 11 bases are a match to TRBD2. Germline CDR1 reads KGHSH; CDR2 reads LQKENI. Trimming cost V 2 bases and J 0 bases; bases outside gene matches: 9. This CDR3 region has 19 residues. CDR3 in amino acids: CASSPKTSGASFSYNEQFF. The DNA of the CDR3 is TGTGCCAGCTCACCAAAGACTAGCGGGGCGTCGTTCTCCTACAATGAGCAGTTCTTC.

This clone was detected a few times. The chain couples TRBV19 to TRBJ1-5; D remains unclear. This CDR3 is 15 amino acids long. V was clipped by 0 bases and J by 2 bases, with 8 bases between them. Germline assignment: CDR1 LNHDA and CDR2 SQIVND (reference sequence). CDR3 amino acids: CASSIDPQGNQPQHF. As DNA, the CDR3 is TGTGCCAGTAGTATAGACCCTCAAGGCAATCAGCCCCAGCATTTT.

V usage is TRBV6-1 and J usage is TRBJ2-3; unclear D gene. Germline V gene lookup returns CDR1 MNHNS and CDR2 SASEGT. Trimming stripped 7 bases from V and 2 bases from J, with 10 bases between. CDR3 size: 13 residues. CDR3 DNA: TGTGCCAGCACCCCTGACACCACAGATACGCAGTATTTT. Translation: CASTPDTTDTQYF.

This chain connects TRBV6-5 to TRBJ2-2; weak D call: TRBD1 (6 bases). Germline CDR1 is MNHEY and CDR2 is SVGAGI. The CDR3 sequence is 13 residues long. The germline V and J ends were trimmed by 5 bases and 6 bases, with 10 bases remaining between them. The DNA of the CDR3 is TGTGCCAGCAGTATACAGGGTGCCGGGGAGCTGTTTTTT. Its protein product is CASSIQGAGELFF.

The chain uses TRBV30 and TRBJ2-1; D might be TRBD1 or TRBD2, each matching 6 bases. Germline lookup yields CDR1 GTSNPN and CDR2 SVGIG (reference sequence). This CDR3 spans 13 amino acids. The V gene lost 5 bases and the J gene lost 4 bases, with 12 bases spanning the gap. CDR3 bases: TGTGCCTGGGTCGGGGGCCCTTACAATGAGCAGTTCTTC. It encodes CAWVGGPYNEQFF.